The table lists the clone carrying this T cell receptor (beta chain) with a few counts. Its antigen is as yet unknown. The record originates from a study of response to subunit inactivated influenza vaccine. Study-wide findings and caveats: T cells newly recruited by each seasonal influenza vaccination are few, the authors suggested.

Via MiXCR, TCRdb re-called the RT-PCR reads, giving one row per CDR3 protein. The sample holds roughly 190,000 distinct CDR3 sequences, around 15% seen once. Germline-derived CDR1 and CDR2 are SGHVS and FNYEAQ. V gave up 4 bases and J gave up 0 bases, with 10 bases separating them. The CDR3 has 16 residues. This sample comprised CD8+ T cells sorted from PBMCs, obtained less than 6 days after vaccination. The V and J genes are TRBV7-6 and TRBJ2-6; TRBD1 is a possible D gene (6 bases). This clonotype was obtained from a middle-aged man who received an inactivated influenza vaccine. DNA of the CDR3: TGTGCCAGCAGCTGGACAGTTCTCTCTGGGGCCAACGTCCTGACTTTC. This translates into CASSWTVLSGANVLTF.